This is a list of T cell receptor beta chains from one sample in a study of T and B cells in COVID-19 patients. TCRdb recomputed calls from the multiplex PCR reads with MiXCR, one row per CDR3 protein. The sample consists of approximately 11,000 distinct CDR3 sequences, more than 25% of them appearing once. Source material: blood. The receptors were sampled from a human donor who had recovered from COVID-19. Both conserved end residues are part of each CDR3. The order of the fields is V gene, D gene, clone size, J gene, CDR3 protein, CDR3 DNA. The D gene is left open where the match is weak. Clone size, where shown, is once, few, many, or a class for clones that have expanded.

TRBV7-9	NA	NA	TRBJ1-1	CASSGAVLLNTEAFF	TGTGCCAGCAGCGGTGCAGTGTTACTGAACACTGAAGCTTTCTTT
TRBV7-2	NA	NA	TRBJ1-6	CASSLEPPISSYNSPLHF	TGTGCCAGCAGCTTAGAACCGCCAATAAGCTCCTATAATTCACCCCTCCACTTT
TRBV6-6	TRBD1	few	TRBJ1-5	CASNPYRGQPQHF	TGTGCCAGCAACCCATACAGGGGACAGCCCCAGCATTTT
TRBV24-1	NA	NA	TRBJ2-2	CATSPGRELFF	TGTGCCACCAGTCCAGGCCGGGAGCTGTTTTTT
TRBV29-1	NA	medium-sized	TRBJ2-2	CSVSGTTNTGELFF	TGCAGCGTCTCCGGGACAACGAACACCGGGGAGCTGTTTTTT
TRBV6-1	NA	many	TRBJ2-5	CASYPPVGYQETQYF	TGTGCCAGCTATCCCCCGGTGGGGTACCAAGAGACCCAGTACTTC
TRBV20-1	NA	few	TRBJ1-3	CSATGLGNTIYF	TGCAGTGCCACCGGTCTCGGAAACACCATATATTTT
TRBV28	NA	NA	TRBJ1-1	CASSFFRGDTEAFF	TGTGCCAGCAGTTTTTTTCGTGGCGACACTGAAGCTTTCTTT
TRBV4-3	NA	NA	TRBJ2-1	CASSQEGSHNEQFF	TGCGCCAGCAGCCAAGAAGGTAGCCACAATGAGCAGTTCTTC
TRBV19	NA	NA	TRBJ2-1	CASPPGGDYLEQFF	TGTGCCAGTCCTCCGGGGGGCGACTATTTGGAGCAGTTCTTC
TRBV7-9	NA	few	TRBJ2-2	CASSLGGGSNTGELFF	TGTGCCAGCAGCTTAGGAGGCGGGTCGAACACCGGGGAGCTGTTTTTT
TRBV6-2/TRBV6-3	TRBD1	NA	TRBJ1-1	CASSRTGRSLTEAFF	TGTGCCAGCAGTAGGACAGGGCGGTCTCTAACTGAAGCTTTCTTT
TRBV11-1	TRBD2	once	TRBJ2-3	CASSFGGRASTDTQYF	TGCGCCAGCAGCTTTGGTGGGAGGGCCAGCACAGATACGCAGTATTTT
TRBV24-1	NA	NA	TRBJ1-5	CATSDGSSNQPQHF	TGTGCCACCAGTGATGGGAGTAGCAATCAGCCCCAGCATTTT
TRBV27	TRBD2	few	TRBJ2-1	CASSLATSGSTNEQFF	TGTGCCAGCAGTTTAGCGACTAGCGGGAGTACTAATGAGCAGTTCTTC
TRBV11-1	TRBD2	medium-sized	TRBJ2-5	CASSLDGGVSPLYQETQYF	TGTGCCAGCAGCTTAGACGGGGGGGTATCCCCACTGTACCAAGAGACCCAGTACTTC
TRBV10-3	NA	NA	TRBJ1-5	CAIKDSVGNQPQHF	TGTGCCATCAAGGATTCAGTGGGCAATCAGCCCCAGCATTTT
TRBV5-5	NA	many	TRBJ2-5	CASSLAAAETQYF	TGTGCCAGCAGCTTGGCCGCCGCGGAGACCCAGTACTTC
TRBV7-9	TRBD2	few	TRBJ2-5	CASSLVRGLDKETQYF	TGTGCCAGCAGCTTAGTTCGGGGACTAGACAAAGAGACCCAGTACTTC
TRBV18	TRBD2	NA	TRBJ2-3	CASSPGLVPDTQYF	TGTGCCAGCTCACCCGGACTAGTTCCAGATACGCAGTATTTT
TRBV30	TRBD1	once	TRBJ1-3	CAWSVGRGTEWNTIYF	TGTGCCTGGAGTGTAGGGAGGGGGACAGAATGGAACACCATATATTTT
TRBV20-1	TRBD2	few	TRBJ2-3	CSAFRGTSGRGTDTQYF	TGCAGTGCTTTCCGGGGGACTAGCGGGAGAGGAACAGATACGCAGTATTTT
TRBV6-5	TRBD1	NA	TRBJ2-1	CASSPRDRDHRYNEQFF	TGTGCCAGCAGTCCCCGGGACAGGGATCATCGATACAATGAGCAGTTCTTC
TRBV20-1	NA	NA	TRBJ2-5	CSARELRETQYF	TGCAGTGCTAGGGAGCTGAGAGAGACCCAGTACTTC
TRBV5-5	NA	many	TRBJ1-1	CASSLDRVNTEAFF	TGTGCCAGCAGCTTGGACAGGGTAAACACTGAAGCTTTCTTT
TRBV6-5	TRBD1	few	TRBJ2-1	CASSYSGQGYNEQFF	TGTGCCAGCAGTTATTCGGGACAGGGCTACAATGAGCAGTTCTTC
TRBV5-5	TRBD1	few	TRBJ1-1	CASSLEVIGGEYRAFF	TGTGCCAGCAGCTTGGAGGTCATAGGGGGCGAATACAGGGCTTTCTTT
TRBV6-1	NA	NA	TRBJ1-3	CASSPSGVDTIYF	TGTGCCAGCAGCCCTAGTGGGGTGGACACCATATATTTT
TRBV7-9	TRBD2	NA	TRBJ2-3	CASSFDRGEDTQYF	TGTGCCAGCAGCTTCGATCGGGGGGAAGATACGCAGTATTTT
TRBV18	TRBD1	few	TRBJ1-5	CASSPGQVLYSNQPQHF	TGTGCCAGCTCACCAGGACAGGTGCTTTATAGCAATCAGCCCCAGCATTTT
TRBV11-3	TRBD1	medium-sized	TRBJ2-1	CASRTGQGYNEQFF	TGTGCCAGCAGAACGGGACAGGGCTACAATGAGCAGTTCTTC
TRBV19	TRBD2	medium-sized	TRBJ2-1	CASSPPGGNGNEQFF	TGTGCCAGTAGCCCCCCGGGAGGGAACGGGAATGAGCAGTTCTTC
TRBV29-1	NA	medium-sized	TRBJ2-7	CSVGPPGAYEQYF	TGCAGCGTTGGCCCGCCAGGGGCCTACGAGCAGTACTTC
TRBV27	NA	many	TRBJ2-1	CASSLMRRGQADVNEQFF	TGTGCCAGCAGTTTAATGAGGCGGGGACAAGCAGACGTCAATGAGCAGTTCTTC
TRBV12-3/TRBV12-4	NA	NA	TRBJ1-1	CASSLARGSERGTEAFF	TGTGCCAGCAGTTTAGCCCGAGGATCGGAACGAGGAACTGAAGCTTTCTTT
TRBV14	NA	NA	TRBJ1-1	CASSYDRYTEAFF	TGTGCCAGCAGCTACGACAGGTACACTGAAGCTTTCTTT
TRBV19	NA	medium-sized	TRBJ2-1	CASSIQGSGYNEQFF	TGTGCCAGTAGTATACAGGGAAGTGGCTACAATGAGCAGTTCTTC
TRBV5-1	TRBD1	NA	TRBJ2-3	CASSSHRGTGTDTQYF	TGCGCCAGCAGCTCCCACAGGGGAACGGGCACAGATACGCAGTATTTT
TRBV29-1	NA	many	TRBJ1-3	CSVIDYGYRDSGNTIYF	TGCAGCGTTATTGATTATGGGTACAGGGACTCTGGAAACACCATATATTTT
TRBV5-1	NA	few	TRBJ1-4	CASSSTSTNEKLFF	TGCGCCAGCAGCTCAACCTCAACTAATGAAAAACTGTTTTTT
TRBV15	TRBD2	few	TRBJ2-4	CATSRHPRTTSGSTGGIQYF	TGTGCCACCAGCAGACATCCACGAACAACTAGCGGGAGCACCGGGGGGATTCAGTACTTC
TRBV29-1	NA	many	TRBJ1-3	CSVVKGSGNTIYF	TGCAGCGTTGTCAAAGGGTCTGGAAACACCATATATTTT
TRBV7-6	NA	few	TRBJ1-2	CASGTQGLSGYTF	TGTGCCAGCGGTACTCAGGGGCTCTCGGGCTACACCTTC
TRBV12-3/TRBV12-4	NA	few	TRBJ1-1	CASSWGGRINTEAFF	TGTGCCAGCAGTTGGGGGGGCCGGATTAACACTGAAGCTTTCTTT
TRBV6-5	TRBD2	many	TRBJ2-2	CASHLAGGGSGELFF	TGTGCCAGTCATCTAGCGGGAGGTGGCTCCGGGGAGCTGTTTTTT
TRBV29-1	NA	large	TRBJ2-1	CSVEGAYNEQFF	TGCAGCGTTGAAGGGGCATACAATGAGCAGTTCTTC